The rows below give T cell receptor beta chains drawn from one sample of a study of beta chain features in type 1 diabetes. Clones were read by immunoSEQ multiplex PCR, and TCRdb kept only the in-frame ones, dropping some. The sample includes some 360,000 clones, 9.6% of them seen just once. Material: central memory CD4+ T cells from blood. Source of these receptors: a man aged 25 to 45 with type 1 diabetes. CDR3s include the opening cysteine and the closing phenylalanine or tryptophan. A D gene is named only where the DNA matches it firmly. The size entry is marked missing in some rows and otherwise reads once, few, many or a size class.

TGTGCCACCACCGCCTCTGGAAACACCATATATTTT	CATTASGNTIYF	TRBJ1-3	.	TRBV6-1	few
TGTGCCAGCTCACCATCGGGGACTAGCGGGAGCTCCTACAATGAGCAGTTCTTC	CASSPSGTSGSSYNEQFF	TRBJ2-1	TRBD2	TRBV18	.
TGTGCCAGCAGAGACAGGGGTGGTGGGCCCCAGCATTTT	CASRDRGGGPQHF	TRBJ1-5	TRBD1	TRBV6-5	few
TGTGCCAGCAGTGGAGAAGGGGGCTACACCTTC	CASSGEGGYTF	TRBJ1-2	.	TRBV2	few
TGCGCCAGCAGCCAAGAAGCTTACGTCTCAGGGCGGACTGAAGCTTTCTTT	CASSQEAYVSGRTEAFF	TRBJ1-1	.	TRBV4-1	many
TGCGCCAGCAGCCAAGGACTCCAGGGGGCCAACGTCCTGACTTTC	CASSQGLQGANVLTF	TRBJ2-6	.	TRBV4-1	.
TGTGCCAGCAGCTTATTGGCAGCCCAAACCGGGGAGCTGTTTTTT	CASSLLAAQTGELFF	TRBJ2-2	.	TRBV7-2	.
TGCGCCAGCAGCTTGGCATGGACAGCCTACGAGCAGTACTTC	CASSLAWTAYEQYF	TRBJ2-7	.	TRBV5-1	few
TGTGCCACCAGCAGAGATGGGACAGGGGAATCCTCTGAGGAGACCCAGTACTTC	CATSRDGTGESSEETQYF	TRBJ2-5	TRBD1	TRBV15	.
TGTGCCAGCAGCCGGGACCTCGCCCAGCCCCAGCATTTT	CASSRDLAQPQHF	TRBJ1-5	.	TRBV7-2	.
TGTGCCAGCAGCACCAGGGGACTTCTGAACACTGAAGCTTTCTTT	CASSTRGLLNTEAFF	TRBJ1-1	.	TRBV11-2	.
TGTGCCAGCAGCTTAGGTAGTAGCGGGAGCGGAGGAGAGACCCAGTACTTC	CASSLGSSGSGGETQYF	TRBJ2-5	TRBD2	TRBV7-2	.
TGTGCCAGCAGCATATCGGGACAGGGATATGGCGGTGAGCAGTTCTTC	CASSISGQGYGGEQFF	TRBJ2-1	TRBD1	TRBV5-6	few
TGTGCCAGCAGCTTGAGTGGGACTACCTACAATGAGCAGTTCTTC	CASSLSGTTYNEQFF	TRBJ2-1	TRBD2	TRBV7-8	few
TGTGCCAGCGTCGTTAGCGGCCCTAGGGGCACAGATACGCAGTATTTT	CASVVSGPRGTDTQYF	TRBJ2-3	.	TRBV28	few
TGTGCCAGCAGCTTAGAAGTCAAGAACACCGGGGAGCTGTTTTTT	CASSLEVKNTGELFF	TRBJ2-2	.	TRBV7-2	.
TGTGCCAGCAGCTTAGCTGAGAACTCCTACGAGCAGTACTTC	CASSLAENSYEQYF	TRBJ2-7	.	TRBV7-9	many
TGTGCCAGCAGCTTATCCCCTACTAGGTCCTACAATGAGCAGTTCTTC	CASSLSPTRSYNEQFF	TRBJ2-1	.	TRBV7-2	few
TGTGCCAGTAGTAAAGGACTAGCGGGAGTCAGCTCCTACAATGAGCAGTTCTTC	CASSKGLAGVSSYNEQFF	TRBJ2-1	TRBD2	TRBV19	.
TGTGCCAGCAGCCGGGGACAGGATTCTACCTACGAGCAGTACTTC	CASSRGQDSTYEQYF	TRBJ2-7	TRBD1	TRBV13	many
TGTGCCAGCAGACCTGGGGGACTAGCGGCCTACTACGAGCAGTACTTC	CASRPGGLAAYYEQYF	TRBJ2-7	TRBD2	TRBV27	many
TGTGCCAGCAGCTTACGAGCGCTGCAAGAGACCCAGTACTTC	CASSLRALQETQYF	TRBJ2-5	.	TRBV7-2	few
TGTGCCAGCAGCTCATTGGACGGGGGGAAGGTAGGGAATGAGCAGTTCTTC	CASSSLDGGKVGNEQFF	TRBJ2-1	TRBD2	TRBV7-2	.
TGTGCCAGCAGTTACTCGAAACAGGGATACTACGAGCAGTACTTC	CASSYSKQGYYEQYF	TRBJ2-7	.	TRBV6-5	few
TGTGCCAGCAGTGGCCTTGGGAGTTCCTACGAGCAGTACTTC	CASSGLGSSYEQYF	TRBJ2-7	.	TRBV27	few
TGTGCCAGCAGCTCGGAAATTGGACTCGTAGATACGCAGTATTTT	CASSSEIGLVDTQYF	TRBJ2-3	.	TRBV9	.
TGTGCCAGCGGGACTTATCCCCAAGAGACCCAGTACTTC	CASGTYPQETQYF	TRBJ2-5	.	TRBV5-5	.
TGTGCCAGCAGCGTCGGACGGTCGGCCGAGCAGTACTTC	CASSVGRSAEQYF	TRBJ2-7	.	TRBV11-2	many
TGTGCCAGCAGTGTACTTAGGGTCATGAACACTGAAGCTTTCTTT	CASSVLRVMNTEAFF	TRBJ1-1	.	TRBV28	few
TGTGCCACCAGCAGAGATTTGGCAGGGGGAGGAAAACTGTTTTTT	CATSRDLAGGGKLFF	TRBJ1-4	TRBD1	TRBV15	.
TGTGCCAGCAGTTTCCCTAGCGGGACAAGGGAGCAGTTCTTC	CASSFPSGTREQFF	TRBJ2-1	TRBD2	TRBV28	few
TGTGCCAGCAGCCCTCAGGAGGGCCGGAGCACAGATACGCAGTATTTT	CASSPQEGRSTDTQYF	TRBJ2-3	.	TRBV9	few
TGTGCCAGCAGCTTTAACTCTGGGGCCAACGTCCTGACTTTC	CASSFNSGANVLTF	TRBJ2-6	.	TRBV11-2	.
TGTGCCAGCTCACCGGGGACAGGGAGTACCAACTATGGCTACACCTTC	CASSPGTGSTNYGYTF	TRBJ1-2	TRBD1	TRBV18	few
TGCGCCAGCAGCTACATAGTCGGGGGGAGGAACGAGCAGTACTTC	CASSYIVGGRNEQYF	TRBJ2-7	TRBD2	TRBV5-1	.
TGTGCCATCAGTGATAAGGCGAACACCGGGGAGCTGTTTTTT	CAISDKANTGELFF	TRBJ2-2	.	TRBV10-3	many
TGTGCCAGCAGTCGGACTAGCGGGAGGGGATACGAGCAGTACTTC	CASSRTSGRGYEQYF	TRBJ2-7	TRBD2	TRBV6-1	few
TGCGCCAGCCGAAGGGGCGGGAGTGCTTACGAGCAGTACTTC	CASRRGGSAYEQYF	TRBJ2-7	TRBD2	TRBV5-1	.
TGTGCCAGCAGTCCTGACTACTACTCCTACGAGCAGTACTTC	CASSPDYYSYEQYF	TRBJ2-7	.	TRBV27	.
TGCGCCAGCAGCCAAGATCTCGGGGTCTCTACAGCCAAAAACATTCAGTACTTC	CASSQDLGVSTAKNIQYF	TRBJ2-4	.	TRBV4-3	.
TGTGCCTTTCTAGCGGGGAGTTCCTACAATGAGCAGTTCTTC	CAFLAGSSYNEQFF	TRBJ2-1	TRBD2	TRBV6-1	.
TGTGCCAGCAGTTTATGGACTCCCAATGAGCAGTTCTTC	CASSLWTPNEQFF	TRBJ2-1	.	TRBV28	.
TGCGCCAGCCGACGACTAGCGGAGCAAGAGACCCAGTACTTC	CASRRLAEQETQYF	TRBJ2-5	TRBD2	TRBV10-2	.
TGTGCCAGCAGCTTGGGTCGGGGGGAGCTGTTTTTT	CASSLGRGELFF	TRBJ2-2	.	TRBV5-4	few
TGTGCCAGCACCGGACGGGCTGACAATGAGCAGTTCTTC	CASTGRADNEQFF	TRBJ2-1	.	TRBV2	.
TGTGCCAGCAGCCCCGGACAGGGCAACACTGAAGCTTTCTTT	CASSPGQGNTEAFF	TRBJ1-1	TRBD1	TRBV7-2	.
TGTGCCAGCAGTCTTATGAGGGGTGAGCAGTTCTTC	CASSLMRGEQFF	TRBJ2-1	.	TRBV28	many
TGCAGCGTTGCGGGGGGGCTAGGAGATACGCAGTATTTT	CSVAGGLGDTQYF	TRBJ2-3	TRBD2	TRBV29-1	.
TGTGCCAGCAGCTTAGGGGGGACTAGCGCCTACAATGAGCAGTTCTTC	CASSLGGTSAYNEQFF	TRBJ2-1	TRBD2	TRBV7-2	.
TGCGCCAGCAGCTGGAAAACAGGGGGCACTGAAGCTTTCTTT	CASSWKTGGTEAFF	TRBJ1-1	TRBD1	TRBV5-1	.